Below, one TCR beta chain is given with its context. Its target is unknown. This sample is drawn from a study of T cells in localized non-small cell lung cancer. Overall study findings and caveats: Out of the top 100 tumor clones, a median approximately 57 were seen in adjacent lung. The study found T cell clonality highest in uninvolved adjacent lung, above tumor.

CDR1 and CDR2 (germline): SGHRS, YFSETQ. Trimming left V 5 bases short and J 2 bases short, with 14 bases between. The CDR3 is made up of 15 amino acids. Measured with immunoSEQ multiplex PCR; TCRdb has only the in-frame clones, and not every one. In the table there are 20,000 to 30,000 clones, less than 90% of which are singletons. This material consisted of peripheral blood, taken before any cancer treatment. The V and J genes are TRBV5-1 and TRBJ2-1; D is ambiguous. The sequence derives from a female donor of 60 years or more with stage I lung adenocarcinoma. CDR3 nucleotide sequence: TGCGCCAGCAGTCCGGACCTCGACCCCTACAATGAGCAGTTCTTC. Protein sequence: CASSPDLDPYNEQFF.